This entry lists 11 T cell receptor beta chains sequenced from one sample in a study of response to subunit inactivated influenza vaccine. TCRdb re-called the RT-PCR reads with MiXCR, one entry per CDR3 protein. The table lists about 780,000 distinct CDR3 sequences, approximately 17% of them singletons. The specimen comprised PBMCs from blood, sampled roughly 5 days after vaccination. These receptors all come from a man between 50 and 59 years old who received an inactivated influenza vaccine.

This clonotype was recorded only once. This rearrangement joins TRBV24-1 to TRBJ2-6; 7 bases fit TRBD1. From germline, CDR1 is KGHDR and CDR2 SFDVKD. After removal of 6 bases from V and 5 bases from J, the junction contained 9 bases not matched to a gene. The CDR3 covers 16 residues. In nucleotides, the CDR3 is TGTGCCACCAGTCCGGGACAGTCCCACCGGGCCAACGTCCTGACTTTC. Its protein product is CATSPGQSHRANVLTF.

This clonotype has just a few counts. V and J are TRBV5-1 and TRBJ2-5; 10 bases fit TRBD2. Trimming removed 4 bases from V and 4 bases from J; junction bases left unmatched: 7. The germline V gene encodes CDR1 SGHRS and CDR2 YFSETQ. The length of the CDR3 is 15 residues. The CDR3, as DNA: TGCGCCAGCAGCCTGACTAGCGGGCTCACAGAGACCCAGTACTTC. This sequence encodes CASSLTSGLTETQYF. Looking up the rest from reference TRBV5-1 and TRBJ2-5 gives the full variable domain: KAGVTQTPRYLIKTRGQQVTLSCSPISGHRSVSWYQQTPGQGLQFLFEYFSETQRNKGNFPGRFSGRQFSNSRSEMNVSTLELGDSALYLCASSLTSGLTETQYFGPGTRLLVL.

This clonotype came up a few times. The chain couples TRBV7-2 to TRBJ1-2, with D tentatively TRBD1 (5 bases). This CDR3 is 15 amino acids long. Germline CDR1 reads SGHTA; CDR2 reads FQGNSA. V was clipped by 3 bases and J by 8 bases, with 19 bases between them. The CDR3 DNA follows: TGTGCCAGCAGCTTTCAGCGGACGGGGGAGGGGGGCTACACCTTC. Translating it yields CASSFQRTGEGGYTF.

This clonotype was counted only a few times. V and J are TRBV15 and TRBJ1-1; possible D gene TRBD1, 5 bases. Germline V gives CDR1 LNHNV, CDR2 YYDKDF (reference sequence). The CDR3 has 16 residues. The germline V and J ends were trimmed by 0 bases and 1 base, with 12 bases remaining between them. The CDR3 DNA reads TGTGCCACCAGCAGAGATTTCGGGCAGGGGAACACTGAAGCTTTCTTT. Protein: CATSRDFGQGNTEAFF.

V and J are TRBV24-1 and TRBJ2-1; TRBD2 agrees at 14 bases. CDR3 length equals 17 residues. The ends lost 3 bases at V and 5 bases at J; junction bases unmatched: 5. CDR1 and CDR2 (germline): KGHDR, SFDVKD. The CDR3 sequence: CATSDPPGLAGDNEQFF. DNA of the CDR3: TGTGCCACCAGTGATCCTCCGGGACTAGCGGGAGACAATGAGCAGTTCTTC.

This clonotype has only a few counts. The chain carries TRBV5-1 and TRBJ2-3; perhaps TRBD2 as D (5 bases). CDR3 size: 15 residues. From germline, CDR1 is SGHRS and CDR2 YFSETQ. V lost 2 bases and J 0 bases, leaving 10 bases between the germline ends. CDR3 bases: TGCGCCAGCAGCTTCTACGGGATTAGCACAGATACGCAGTATTTT. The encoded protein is CASSFYGISTDTQYF.

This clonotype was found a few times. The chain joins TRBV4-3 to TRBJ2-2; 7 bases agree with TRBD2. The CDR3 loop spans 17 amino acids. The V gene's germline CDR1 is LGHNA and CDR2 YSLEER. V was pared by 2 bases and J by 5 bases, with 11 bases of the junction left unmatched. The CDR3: CASSQLAAGVRTGELFF. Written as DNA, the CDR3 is TGCGCCAGCAGCCAATTGGCGGCGGGAGTTCGGACCGGGGAGCTGTTTTTT.

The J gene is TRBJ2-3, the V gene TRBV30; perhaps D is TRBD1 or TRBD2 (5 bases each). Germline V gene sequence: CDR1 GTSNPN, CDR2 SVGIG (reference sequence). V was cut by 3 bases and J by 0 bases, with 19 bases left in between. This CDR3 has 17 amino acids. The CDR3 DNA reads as TGTGCCTGGAGGAGGGGAAGAGGGGCAGGGAGCACAGATACGCAGTATTTT. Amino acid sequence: CAWRRGRGAGSTDTQYF.

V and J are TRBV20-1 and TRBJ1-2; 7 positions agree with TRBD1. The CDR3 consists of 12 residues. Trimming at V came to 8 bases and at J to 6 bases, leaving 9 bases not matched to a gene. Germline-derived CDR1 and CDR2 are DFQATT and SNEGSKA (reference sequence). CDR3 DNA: TGCAGTATCGACAGGGATGTTAATGGCTACACCTTC. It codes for CSIDRDVNGYTF.

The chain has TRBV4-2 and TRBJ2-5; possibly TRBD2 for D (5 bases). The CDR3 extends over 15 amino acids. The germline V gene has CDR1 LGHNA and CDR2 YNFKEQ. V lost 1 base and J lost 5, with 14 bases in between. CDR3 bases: TGTGCCAGCAGCCAAGGCCGGGTCGTAGCGGAGACCCAGTACTTC. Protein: CASSQGRVVAETQYF.

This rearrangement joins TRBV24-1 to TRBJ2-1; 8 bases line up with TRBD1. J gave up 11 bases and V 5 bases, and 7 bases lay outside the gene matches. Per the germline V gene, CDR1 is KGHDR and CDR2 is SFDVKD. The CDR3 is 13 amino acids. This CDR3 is CATSGTGGQQQFF. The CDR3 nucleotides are TGTGCCACCAGTGGTACAGGGGGGCAGCAGCAGTTCTTC.